This T cell receptor (beta chain) was identified in a study of CD8 T cells in Susac syndrome. Germline V gene data show CDR1 as SGHTA and CDR2 as FQGNSA. This CDR3 comprises 14 residues. The ends lost 5 bases at V and 5 bases at J; junction bases unmatched: 7. Healthy donors were controls matched for age and sex. Negative isolation was used for CD8+ and CD4+ T cells, and FACS enrichment was applied to TEMRA cells. An input of about 0.5 to 1 ug of RNA was subjected to reverse transcription using random hexamers. The immunoSEQ assay covered 54 Vbeta and 13 Jbeta segments for CDR3. TCRdb re-called the immunoSEQ multiplex PCR reads with MiXCR, one entry per CDR3 protein. This sample has 150,000 to 200,000 distinct CDR3 sequences, with roughly nine tenths found just once.

This TCR derives from a human donor in good health. The genes are TRBV7-2 and TRBJ1-1, with TRBD1 matching over 8 bases. Sequencing input: CD4+ T cells from PBMCs. CDR3 amino acids: CASSVGQGATEAFF. The CDR3 bases are TGTGCCAGCAGCGTAGGACAGGGCGCGACTGAAGCTTTCTTT.